The 28 T cell receptor beta chains below all came from one sample that was sequenced in a study of cytomegalovirus exposure and HLA in healthy donors. PCR primers comprised 60 Vbeta and 13 Jbeta primers. Libraries were prepared by immunoSEQ multiplex PCR; TCRdb keeps only in-frame clonotypes and omits some of them. The sample comprises over 100,000 clones, around two thirds of which are singletons, and about 8.1% rests with the top ten. The specimen sequenced was PBMCs. All receptors derive from a woman aged 40 to 50 in good health and CMV-seropositive.

The V call is TRBV19, the J call TRBJ2-1; 9 bases fit TRBD1. Germline CDR1 is LNHDA and CDR2 is SQIVND (reference sequence). V shed 4 bases, J shed 7 bases, and the junction held 11 bases outside the gene matches. The CDR3 is made up of 16 amino acids. CDR3 sequence (DNA): TGTGCCAGTAGTAAGCGTAGGGGACAGGGCTCGAATGAGCAGTTCTTC. Its protein product is CASSKRRGQGSNEQFF.

The chain is built from TRBV5-1 and TRBJ2-7; TRBD2 agrees at 10 bases. The V gene end was trimmed by 4 bases and the J gene end by 2 bases; junction bases not matched to a gene: 6. From germline, CDR1 is SGHRS and CDR2 YFSETQ. The CDR3 loop spans 15 amino acids. DNA of the CDR3: TGCGCCAGCAGCCCCATAGCGGGGGGCACCTACGAGCAGTACTTC. Amino acids: CASSPIAGGTYEQYF.

V gene TRBV2 combines with J gene TRBJ2-7; possible D gene TRBD2, 5 bases. This CDR3 contains 20 residues. CDR1 is SNHLY and CDR2 is FYNNEI in the germline V gene. The V end lost 7 bases, the J end lost 2 bases, and 33 bases lay between the germline ends. CDR3 sequence (DNA): TGTGCCAGCAACCCGAAAGGAGGTCATCCCAATTCCCGTGAGACCTACGAGCAGTACTTC. This gives the protein CASNPKGGHPNSRETYEQYF.

This clone was picked up one time. J is TRBJ2-7 and V is TRBV4-1; 9 bases are a match to TRBD2. There are 16 residues in the CDR3. V shed 1 base, J shed 5 bases, and the junction held 9 bases outside the gene matches. From germline, CDR1 is MGHRA and CDR2 YSYEKL. The CDR3 sequence is CASSQGALAGVDEQYF. The DNA for the CDR3 is TGCGCCAGCAGCCAAGGGGCATTAGCGGGAGTCGACGAGCAGTACTTC.

The J gene is TRBJ1-4, the V gene TRBV27; 8 bases agree with TRBD1. V lost 5 bases to trimming and J lost 6 bases; unmatched junction nucleotides: 2. Germline-derived CDR1 and CDR2 are MNHEY and SMNVEV (reference sequence). This CDR3 has 13 amino acids. This CDR3 reads CASSPDRDEKLFF. CDR3 nucleotides: TGTGCCAGCAGTCCGGACAGGGATGAAAAACTGTTTTTT.

The V and J genes are TRBV5-1 and TRBJ1-4; the match to TRBD1 covers 8 bases. The CDR3 loop spans 16 amino acids. The germline V gene encodes CDR1 SGHRS and CDR2 YFSETQ. V lost 1 base and J lost 2; bases outside the gene matches: 4. This chain's CDR3 is CASSLTRDRTNEKLFF. The DNA of the CDR3 is TGCGCCAGCAGCTTGACCCGGGACAGGACTAATGAAAAACTGTTTTTT.

The table lists this clone with a few counts. The chain carries TRBV28 and TRBJ1-5; TRBD1 matches 8 bases. This CDR3 is 14 amino acids long. The germline V gene encodes CDR1 MDHEN and CDR2 SYDVKM. J was trimmed by 2 bases and V by 8 bases; bases with no gene match: 5. The CDR3 nucleotides read TGTGCCAGCCTGACGGACAGGGGCAATCAGCCCCAGCATTTT. Translating gives CASLTDRGNQPQHF.

This chain links TRBV19 with TRBJ1-5; 11 bases map to TRBD1. The V segment lost 3 bases and the J segment 1 base; nucleotides outside the gene matches: 8. This CDR3 region has 18 residues. Germline CDR1 LNHDA, CDR2 SQIVND (reference sequence). The CDR3 nucleotides are TGTGCCAGTAGTATCCACCGGACAGGGGGCCCCAGCAATCAGCCCCAGCATTTT. This sequence encodes CASSIHRTGGPSNQPQHF.

In its sample, this clone was seen once. At one end, the junction sequence differs from germline, possibly due to a read error. V usage is TRBV19 and J usage is TRBJ1-2; 10 nucleotides align to TRBD1. CDR1 is LNHDA, CDR2 SQIVND, per germline (reference sequence). This CDR3 region has 15 residues. CDR3 nucleotides: TGTGCCAGTAGTCGGGGGGACAGGGGCCTCTACGGCTACCCCTTC. Protein product: CASSRGDRGLYGYPF.

The rearrangement links TRBV7-9 to TRBJ1-4; possibly TRBD1 for D (6 bases). The V end was cut by 5 bases, the J end by 7 bases, with 17 bases between. The CDR3 has 15 amino acids. The germline V gene has CDR1 SEHNR and CDR2 FQNEAQ (reference sequence). The CDR3 sequence is CASSPGGGPGEKLFF. The CDR3, as DNA: TGTGCCAGCAGCCCTGGGGGGGGGCCCGGTGAAAAACTGTTTTTT.

The rearrangement links TRBV6-6 to TRBJ1-4; 9 nucleotides line up with TRBD1. The CDR3 spans 13 residues. Trimming removed 6 bases from V and 8 bases from J; junction bases left unmatched: 4. Germline assignment: CDR1 MNHNY and CDR2 SVGAGI (reference sequence). The CDR3 DNA reads TGTGCCAGCAGCCCGGGGACAGGGGAAAAACTGTTTTTT. Translated: CASSPGTGEKLFF.

This chain joins TRBV2 and TRBJ2-2; 10 bases are shared with TRBD2. The germline V gene has CDR1 SNHLY and CDR2 FYNNEI. This CDR3 spans 16 amino acids. Losses at the gene ends were 6 bases for V and 7 bases for J; bases not matched to a gene: 11. The CDR3 spells CASSERASGGGGELFF. The DNA for the CDR3 is TGTGCCAGCAGCGAGCGGGCTAGCGGGGGAGGCGGGGAGCTGTTTTTT.

This clone was observed a handful of times. The chain carries TRBV5-4 and TRBJ1-4; 8 bases are a match to TRBD1. V shed 5 bases and J 7 bases; nucleotides not matched to a gene: 7. The CDR3 contains 14 residues. Looked up from germline, CDR1 is SGHNT and CDR2 is YYREEE (reference sequence). The CDR3 reads CASSGQGGSEKLFF. In DNA form, the CDR3 reads TGTGCCAGCAGTGGACAGGGAGGGAGTGAAAAACTGTTTTTT.

The genes are TRBV29-1 and TRBJ1-2; D gene uncertain. The V end was cut by 7 bases, the J end by 2 bases, with 8 bases between. In germline, CDR1 is SQVTM, CDR2 ANQGSEA. CDR3 length: 11 amino acids. The CDR3 region is CSGAENYGYTF. CDR3 DNA: TGCAGCGGGGCCGAGAACTATGGCTACACCTTC.

This sequence joins TRBV2 and TRBJ1-1; D is perhaps TRBD1 (6 bases). The CDR3 is made up of 17 amino acids. V was trimmed by 0 bases and J by 0 bases, leaving 14 bases between them. CDR1 and CDR2 from the germline V gene are SNHLY and FYNNEI. In DNA form, the CDR3 reads TGTGCCAGCAGTGAAGCGGGAATAGGACAGTTGAACACTGAAGCTTTCTTT. It specifies CASSEAGIGQLNTEAFF.

This chain links TRBV16 with TRBJ2-5; D unclear. With 5 bases removed from V and 2 bases from J, the gap between germline ends came to 12 bases. Germline assignment: CDR1 KGHSY and CDR2 FQNENV. CDR3 size: 14 residues. Here the CDR3 DNA reads TGTGCCAGCAGCTCCGAATCAGTACAAGAGACCCAGTACTTC. This codes for CASSSESVQETQYF.

The V and J genes are TRBV28 and TRBJ1-2; 10 positions agree with TRBD1. CDR3 length equals 16 residues. Germline V gives CDR1 MDHEN, CDR2 SYDVKM. V was clipped by 10 bases and J by 6 bases; unmatched bases: 17. This CDR3 is CATTPPSGTGANGYTF. The CDR3 nucleotides read TGTGCCACCACCCCTCCTTCCGGGACAGGGGCGAATGGCTACACCTTC.

V gene TRBV5-6 combines with J gene TRBJ2-7; possible D gene TRBD1, 5 bases. The ends were cut back, 0 bases at V and 0 bases at J, with 13 bases in the middle. Germline V gene lookup returns CDR1 SGHDT and CDR2 YYEEEE. The CDR3 loop spans 16 amino acids. The CDR3 nucleotides are TGTGCCAGCAGCTTGGAGGCAGGGCTATACTCCTACGAGCAGTACTTC. Its protein product is CASSLEAGLYSYEQYF.

J is TRBJ2-2 and V is TRBV6-6, with D perhaps TRBD1 (6 bases). Trimming took off 5 bases at V and 7 bases at J, with 20 bases between the two ends. The germline gives CDR1 MNHNY, CDR2 SVGAGI (reference sequence). The CDR3 contains 16 residues. The CDR3 DNA reads as TGTGCCAGCAGTGCCCCAGGGGCGAATCAGAACGGGGAGCTGTTTTTT. The encoded protein is CASSAPGANQNGELFF.

This chain links TRBV19 with TRBJ1-3; 9 nucleotides line up with TRBD1. The CDR3 loop spans 18 amino acids. V was pared by 7 bases and J by 4 bases, with 17 bases of the junction left unmatched. Germline assignment: CDR1 LNHDA and CDR2 SQIVND (reference sequence). CDR3 bases: TGTGCCAGTACCAGCGGACAGGGGATGGTCCGGTGGGGAAACACCATATATTTT. This gives the protein CASTSGQGMVRWGNTIYF.

The chain uses TRBV19 and TRBJ2-3, with D unresolved. Trimming left V 9 bases short and J 2 bases short, with 6 bases between. The CDR3 has 11 residues. From germline, CDR1 is LNHDA and CDR2 SQIVND (reference sequence). Here the CDR3 reads CASRYTDTQYF. Written as DNA, the CDR3 is TGTGCCAGCAGATACACAGATACGCAGTATTTT.

In its sample, this clone was seen a few times. The sample contains more than one DNA sequence encoding this CDR3. The chain recombines TRBV18 with TRBJ1-1, with D unresolved. V was cut by 3 bases and J by 3 bases, with 8 bases left in between. Germline values: CDR1 KGHSH, CDR2 LQKENI. This CDR3 is 13 amino acids long. The chain's CDR3 is CASSPQADTEAFF. The DNA of the CDR3 is TGTGCCAGCTCACCGCAAGCGGACACTGAAGCTTTCTTT. Supplemented by reference TRBV18 and TRBJ1-1, the full variable domain reads NAGVMQNPRHLVRRRGQEARLRCSPMKGHSHVYWYRQLPEEGLKFMVYLQKENIIDESGMPKERFSAEFPKEGPSILRIQQVVRGDSAAYFCASSPQADTEAFFGQGTRLTVV.

CDR3 DNA: TGCGCCAGCAGTCAACCCTTGACAGGGGACGAGACCCCCTCTGGAAACACCATATATTTT. This codes for CASSQPLTGDETPSGNTIYF. The chain joins TRBV23-1 to TRBJ1-3, with 8 bases fitting TRBD1. TRBV23-1 is reported as an ORF; its role is uncertain. There are 20 residues in the CDR3. J was trimmed by 0 bases and V by 2 bases; bases with no gene match: 15.

The rearrangement uses TRBV5-1 and TRBJ1-6; D uncertain. V was pared by 4 bases and J by 2 bases, with 13 bases between. This CDR3 has 16 residues. Germline CDR1 and CDR2: SGHRS and YFSETQ. The CDR3 spells CASSLTENTYNSPLHF. The CDR3, as DNA: TGCGCCAGCAGCCTTACAGAGAACACCTATAATTCACCCCTCCACTTT.

This clone has just a few counts. V is TRBV5-1 and J is TRBJ2-7; D remains ambiguous. Per the germline V gene, CDR1 is SGHRS and CDR2 is YFSETQ. V was shortened by 0 bases and J by 5 bases, with 6 bases between the two germline ends. The CDR3 runs to 12 residues. This CDR3 reads CASSLDFNEQYF. CDR3 DNA sequence: TGCGCCAGCAGCTTGGACTTCAACGAGCAGTACTTC.

CDR3 loop: CASSPLGTGTGRHEQFF. The CDR3 region has the DNA TGTGCCAGCTCACCCTTAGGAACCGGGACAGGGAGGCATGAGCAGTTCTTC. The gene calls are TRBV18 and TRBJ2-1; TRBD1 matches at 9 bases. The CDR3 is 17 residues long. V shed 3 bases and J 8 bases; nucleotides not matched to a gene: 14. Germline CDR1 and CDR2: KGHSH and LQKENI.

The rearrangement uses TRBV6-5 and TRBJ2-3; 10 bases fit TRBD1. V dropped 3 bases and J dropped 8; count of bases not matched to a gene: 11. The CDR3 consists of 16 residues. Germline V gene sequence: CDR1 MNHEY, CDR2 SVGAGI. The CDR3 sequence is CASSYLPTGGEGTQYF. The CDR3 nucleotides are TGTGCCAGCAGTTATCTTCCGACAGGGGGCGAAGGTACGCAGTATTTT.

The CDR3 nucleotides read TGTGCCAGCAGCTTGGAGACTAGCGCCCAAGAGACCCAGTACTTC. Its protein is CASSLETSAQETQYF. The chain has TRBV5-6 and TRBJ2-5; TRBD2 matches at 8 bases. J was trimmed by 1 base and V by 0 bases; bases with no gene match: 2. The CDR3 length is 15 residues. CDR1 is SGHDT and CDR2 is YYEEEE in the germline V gene.